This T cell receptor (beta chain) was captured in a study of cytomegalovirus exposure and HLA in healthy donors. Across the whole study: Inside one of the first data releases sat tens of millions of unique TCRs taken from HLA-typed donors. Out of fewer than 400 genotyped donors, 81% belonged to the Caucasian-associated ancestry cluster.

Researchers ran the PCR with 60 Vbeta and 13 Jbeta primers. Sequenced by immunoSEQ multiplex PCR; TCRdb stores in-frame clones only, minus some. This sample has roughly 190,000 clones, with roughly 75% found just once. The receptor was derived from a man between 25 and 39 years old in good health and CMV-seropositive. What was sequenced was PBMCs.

The CDR3 is CASRALDWGRTTIYF. CDR3 sequence (DNA): TGTGCCAGCAGGGCCCTCGATTGGGGGAGGACGACCATATATTTT. This chain connects TRBV6-6 to TRBJ1-3; D is possibly TRBD1 (5 bases). Trimming removed 6 bases at V and 10 bases at J, with 22 bases between. The CDR3 runs 15 residues. CDR1 and CDR2 (germline): MNHNY, SVGAGI (reference sequence).